The sequence of this TCR beta chain was determined in a study of T cell changes during pregnancy in multiple sclerosis. CDR3 length equals 18 residues. Germline assignment: CDR1 SGHAT and CDR2 FQDESV (reference sequence). The V gene end was trimmed by 5 bases and the J gene end by 0 bases; junction bases not matched to a gene: 13. Produced via immunoSEQ multiplex PCR; TCRdb's table is partial and in-frame only. The sample has fewer than 70,000 clones; roughly nine tenths are singletons. This TCR came from a female donor with multiple sclerosis, enrolled in a pregnancy study. The chain is built from TRBV11-1 and TRBJ2-7; 10 bases agree with TRBD2. The sample in question was peripheral blood, obtained in the first trimester of pregnancy. The CDR3 loop reads CASSPRWASGSASYEQYF. CDR3 nucleotide sequence: TGTGCCAGCAGCCCTCGATGGGCTAGCGGGAGTGCCTCCTACGAGCAGTACTTC.